Listed below are T cell receptor beta chains from one sample, sequenced in a study of cytomegalovirus exposure and HLA in healthy donors. Measured with immunoSEQ multiplex PCR; TCRdb has only the in-frame clones, and not every one. The sample holds about 110,000 clones, 82% seen once. Sequenced material: PBMCs. The receptor set was obtained from a man younger than 40 in good health and CMV-seropositive. Each CDR3 is given with its conserved first and last residue. The D gene is left open where the match is weak. Size tells how often a clone was seen (once, few, many) or the class of an expanded clone, and some rows leave it out.

size: few
D: TRBD1
V: TRBV5-1
J: TRBJ2-1
DNA: TGCGCCAGCAGCTCACAGGGGGCCTACAATGAGCAGTTCTTC
CDR3: CASSSQGAYNEQFF

size: NA
D: NA
V: TRBV7-3
J: TRBJ1-2
DNA: TGTGCCAGCAGCCCACAGGGTTCGGATGGCTACACCTTC
CDR3: CASSPQGSDGYTF

size: NA
D: NA
V: TRBV7-8
J: TRBJ1-3
DNA: TGTGCCAGCAGCTCGCAGGGTATGAGGGGAAACACCATATATTTT
CDR3: CASSSQGMRGNTIYF

size: NA
D: TRBD2
V: TRBV7-2
J: TRBJ2-3
DNA: TGTGCCAGCAGCTTAGCGCGCGGGGGAATTGCAGATACGCAGTATTTT
CDR3: CASSLARGGIADTQYF

size: few
D: TRBD2
V: TRBV14
J: TRBJ2-7
DNA: TGTGCCAGCAGCCCTCTAGCGGGGTTCTCCTACGAGCAGTACTTC
CDR3: CASSPLAGFSYEQYF

size: NA
D: TRBD1
V: TRBV19
J: TRBJ1-2
DNA: TGTGCCAGTAGCCCTACCGGGACAGTAACCTATGGCTACACCTTC
CDR3: CASSPTGTVTYGYTF

size: NA
D: NA
V: TRBV5-6
J: TRBJ1-1
DNA: TGTGCCAGCAGCCAGGGCCTCACTGAAGCTTTCTTT
CDR3: CASSQGLTEAFF

size: NA
D: NA
V: TRBV5-6
J: TRBJ2-6
DNA: TGTGCCAGCAGCTTGGGAGGGACTGGGGCCAACGTCCTGACTTTC
CDR3: CASSLGGTGANVLTF

size: NA
D: TRBD2
V: TRBV5-1
J: TRBJ2-3
DNA: TGCGCCAGCAGCTTGGGACTAGCGGCCTCAGATACGCAGTATTTT
CDR3: CASSLGLAASDTQYF

size: NA
D: NA
V: TRBV6-5
J: TRBJ2-3
DNA: TGTGCCAGCAGCTACCTCGGGGCAGATACGCAGTATTTT
CDR3: CASSYLGADTQYF

size: NA
D: TRBD2
V: TRBV6-5
J: TRBJ2-1
DNA: TGTGCCACCAGCGAGACTAGCGGGGGGGCCAATGAGCAGTTCTTC
CDR3: CATSETSGGANEQFF

size: NA
D: TRBD1
V: TRBV11-3
J: TRBJ1-1
DNA: TGTGCCAGCAGCCAACAGGGGTATTTTGCTGAAGCTTTCTTT
CDR3: CASSQQGYFAEAFF

size: NA
D: TRBD1
V: TRBV2
J: TRBJ1-5
DNA: TGTGCCAGCAGCGGGGACAGGGGTCAGCCCCAGCATTTT
CDR3: CASSGDRGQPQHF

size: NA
D: NA
V: TRBV6-1
J: TRBJ1-4
DNA: TGTGCCAGCAGTGACTTGGACAGCCTGGGGGAAAAACTGTTTTTT
CDR3: CASSDLDSLGEKLFF

size: NA
D: NA
V: TRBV27
J: TRBJ1-2
DNA: TGTGCCAGCAGTTCCGAGCTCACAGCGGGTGGCTACACCTTC
CDR3: CASSSELTAGGYTF

size: NA
D: TRBD2
V: TRBV27
J: TRBJ2-1
DNA: TGTGCCAGCAGTTTATTTTTAGCGGGGGGGTACAATGAGCAGTTCTTC
CDR3: CASSLFLAGGYNEQFF

size: few
D: NA
V: TRBV5-1
J: TRBJ1-3
DNA: TGCGCCAGCAGCCCTAGGACAGACTCTGGAAACACCATATATTTT
CDR3: CASSPRTDSGNTIYF

size: NA
D: TRBD1
V: TRBV19
J: TRBJ2-1
DNA: TGTGCCAGTAGTCCCCGGGACAGGGTTAGGGATGAGCAATTCTTC
CDR3: CASSPRDRVRDEQFF

size: NA
D: NA
V: TRBV29-1
J: TRBJ1-5
DNA: TGCAGCGTTGTAGTGACATATAATCAGCCCCAGCATTTT
CDR3: CSVVVTYNQPQHF

size: NA
D: NA
V: TRBV4-1
J: TRBJ1-1
DNA: TGCGCCAGCAGCCAAGATCCAGCCAGGCTGGAAGCTTTCTTT
CDR3: CASSQDPARLEAFF

size: NA
D: TRBD1
V: TRBV18
J: TRBJ1-5
DNA: TGTGCCAGCTCATCCACAGGGGGCGTCAATCAGCCCCAGCATTTT
CDR3: CASSSTGGVNQPQHF

size: NA
D: TRBD1
V: TRBV19
J: TRBJ1-5
DNA: TGTGCCAGTAACACACAGGGGAGCGGTCAGCCCCAGCATTTT
CDR3: CASNTQGSGQPQHF

size: NA
D: NA
V: TRBV9
J: TRBJ2-3
DNA: TGTGCCAGCAGCGTAGAGAACGGGGTGGGGACAGATACGCAGTATTTT
CDR3: CASSVENGVGTDTQYF

size: NA
D: NA
V: TRBV18
J: TRBJ1-2
DNA: TGTGCCAGCTCACCACAGGAGACAGCCAACTATGGCTACACCTTC
CDR3: CASSPQETANYGYTF

size: NA
D: NA
V: TRBV21-1
J: TRBJ1-3
DNA: TGTGCCAGCAGCAAAAGGGGACAGTTTCTCAGGGGCGGAAACACCATATATTTT
CDR3: CASSKRGQFLRGGNTIYF

size: NA
D: NA
V: TRBV4-1
J: TRBJ1-1
DNA: TGCGCCAGCAGCCAAGATCGGGGAACTGAAGCTTTCTTT
CDR3: CASSQDRGTEAFF

size: once
D: TRBD1
V: TRBV19
J: TRBJ1-5
DNA: TGTGCCAGTAGTCAAATACAGGGGGCCAATCAGCCCCAGCATTTT
CDR3: CASSQIQGANQPQHF

size: NA
D: NA
V: TRBV7-2
J: TRBJ1-6
DNA: TGTGCCAGCAGCTTGGGCAATAATTCACCCCTCCACTTT
CDR3: CASSLGNNSPLHF

size: NA
D: NA
V: TRBV29-1
J: TRBJ1-1
DNA: TGCAGCGTTGAAGTATGGCAGGGGAGCACTGAAGCTTTCTTT
CDR3: CSVEVWQGSTEAFF

size: few
D: NA
V: TRBV5-1
J: TRBJ1-1
DNA: TGCGCCAGCAGCTTTAACACACGTCCCGTGAACACTGAAGCTTTCTTT
CDR3: CASSFNTRPVNTEAFF

size: few
D: TRBD1
V: TRBV7-9
J: TRBJ1-5
DNA: TGTGCCAGCAGCTTAGATCAGGGGGGACAGCCCCAGCATTTT
CDR3: CASSLDQGGQPQHF

size: NA
D: NA
V: TRBV5-6
J: TRBJ1-2
DNA: TGTGCCAGCAGCTTTCAGGGGACGGATGGCTACACCTTC
CDR3: CASSFQGTDGYTF

size: NA
D: TRBD1
V: TRBV27
J: TRBJ1-3
DNA: TGTGCCAGCAGTCCCTTGACAGGGGCCGGAAACACCATATATTTT
CDR3: CASSPLTGAGNTIYF

size: once
D: TRBD1
V: TRBV13
J: TRBJ1-1
DNA: TGTGCCAGCAGCTTGACAGGGGGCGGAGGGACTGAAGCTTTCTTT
CDR3: CASSLTGGGGTEAFF

size: NA
D: TRBD1
V: TRBV14
J: TRBJ1-5
DNA: TGTGCCAGCAGCTGCCGGGACAGGGTTCAGCCCCAGCATTTT
CDR3: CASSCRDRVQPQHF

size: NA
D: TRBD1
V: TRBV7-7
J: TRBJ2-2
DNA: TGTGCCAGCAGCCCCAGTCCCGGGACAGGGACCGGGGAGCTGTTTTTT
CDR3: CASSPSPGTGTGELFF

size: once
D: NA
V: TRBV29-1
J: TRBJ1-2
DNA: TGCAGCGTTGAAACAGGGTACTATGGCTACACCTTC
CDR3: CSVETGYYGYTF

size: NA
D: TRBD2
V: TRBV6-6
J: TRBJ2-5
DNA: TGTGCCAGCAGTTTTGGGGGGGAGGAGACCCAGTACTTC
CDR3: CASSFGGEETQYF

size: NA
D: TRBD2
V: TRBV5-1
J: TRBJ2-6
DNA: TGCGCCAGCAGCCCTAGCGGGGCCATGTTTGCTGGGGCCAACGTCCTGACTTTC
CDR3: CASSPSGAMFAGANVLTF

size: NA
D: NA
V: TRBV7-9
J: TRBJ2-7
DNA: TGTGCCAGCAGCTTAGGGACATACGAGCAGTACTTC
CDR3: CASSLGTYEQYF

size: NA
D: TRBD1
V: TRBV30
J: TRBJ2-7
DNA: TGTGCCTGGAGTGTACAGGGGATTCGGCAGTACTTC
CDR3: CAWSVQGIRQYF

size: once
D: NA
V: TRBV7-9
J: TRBJ2-7
DNA: TGTTCCAGCAGCTTTGATGAGGGATCCAACGAGCAGTACTTC
CDR3: CSSSFDEGSNEQYF

size: once
D: NA
V: TRBV14
J: TRBJ2-2
DNA: TGTGCCAGCAGCTCACGGACAGCGAACACCGGGGAGCTGTTTTTT
CDR3: CASSSRTANTGELFF

size: NA
D: NA
V: TRBV5-1
J: TRBJ1-2
DNA: TGCGCCAGCACCGTGGGCATATACACATCTGGCTACACCTTC
CDR3: CASTVGIYTSGYTF

size: NA
D: TRBD1
V: TRBV13
J: TRBJ2-6
DNA: TGTGCCAGCAGCTTAACGCGACAGGGGGCGGGTGGGGCCAACGTCCTGACTTTC
CDR3: CASSLTRQGAGGANVLTF